The 16 T cell receptor beta chains listed next were all sequenced from one sample in a study of OX40 agonist ivuxolimab in advanced cancers. Using immunoSEQ multiplex PCR, the repertoire was profiled, and TCRdb retains in-frame clones only, with some absent. Of some 70,000 clones in the sample, 88% were seen once. The specimen was CD4+ or CD8+ T cells sorted from blood, collected in a trial of the OX40 agonist ivuxolimab. All receptors derive from an adult with an advanced solid tumor such as melanoma, head and neck, liver or kidney cancer.

The chain carries TRBV30 and TRBJ1-1, with TRBD1 identical over 8 bases. Germline CDR1 and CDR2: GTSNPN and SVGIG (reference sequence). There are 14 residues in the CDR3. The junction had 6 bases not matched to a gene; V was cut back by 2 bases and J by 4 bases. The CDR3, as DNA: TGTGCCTGGAGTCCAGGGGGCGCGGGCACTGAAGCTTTCTTT. Translating it yields CAWSPGGAGTEAFF.

The rearrangement links TRBV18 to TRBJ2-1; 8 bases are shared with TRBD2. This CDR3 spans 12 amino acids. Trimming took 6 bases from V and 10 from J; bases not matched to a gene: 5. Germline-derived CDR1 and CDR2 are KGHSH and LQKENI. This CDR3 reads CASSRPGGEQFF. CDR3 bases: TGTGCCAGCTCTCGACCGGGGGGGGAGCAGTTCTTC.

The chain recombines TRBV28 with TRBJ1-3; tentative D call: TRBD1 (5 bases). The germline CDR1 and CDR2 sequences are MDHEN and SYDVKM. The CDR3 totals 15 residues. Trimming took 5 bases from V and 3 from J, leaving 14 bases between them. CDR3 sequence reads: CASSLQVTSGNTIYF. The CDR3 DNA is TGTGCCAGCAGTCTACAGGTAACGAGTGGAAACACCATATATTTT.

The genes are TRBV7-2 and TRBJ2-2, with TRBD2 matching 12 bases. Germline-derived CDR1 and CDR2 are SGHTA and FQGNSA. Unmatched junction bases numbered 2, after V lost 3 bases and J lost 6 bases. The length of the CDR3 is 15 residues. CDR3 bases: TGTGCCAGCAGCTTCACTAGCGGGGGGTCCGGGGAGCTGTTTTTT. Protein: CASSFTSGGSGELFF.

The V gene is TRBV11-3, the J gene TRBJ2-5; 7 bases line up with TRBD2. The V segment lost 4 bases and the J segment 5 bases; nucleotides outside the gene matches: 7. The CDR3 has 14 amino acids. Looked up from germline, CDR1 is SGHNT and CDR2 is YENEEA. The CDR3 region is CASSSGGGDETQYF. The DNA for the CDR3 is TGTGCCAGCAGCTCTGGGGGAGGGGACGAGACCCAGTACTTC.

The chain joins TRBV28 to TRBJ2-5; 9 bases are a match to TRBD2. V shed 7 bases and J 1 base; nucleotides not matched to a gene: 10. The CDR3 loop spans 16 amino acids. Germline CDR1 reads MDHEN; CDR2 reads SYDVKM. In nucleotides, the CDR3 is TGTGCCAGCACCACCCCTGGCGGGGGGGTCCAAGAGACCCAGTACTTC. Residues: CASTTPGGGVQETQYF.

The CDR3 reads CASSFVISRPTDTQYF. CDR3 nucleotides: TGTGCCAGCAGCTTCGTGATTTCCCGCCCCACAGATACGCAGTATTTT. The V call is TRBV7-2, the J call TRBJ2-3; D remains ambiguous. Per germline, CDR1 SGHTA and CDR2 FQGNSA. Trimming left V 3 bases short and J 2 bases short, with 15 bases between. The CDR3 is 16 residues long.

The chain joins TRBV4-2 to TRBJ2-3, with 12 bases matching TRBD2. In germline, CDR1 is LGHNA, CDR2 YNFKEQ. The V gene end was trimmed by 3 bases and the J gene end by 2 bases; junction bases not matched to a gene: 6. This CDR3 comprises 17 residues. CDR3 DNA: TGTGCCAGCAGCCATTTCGGACTAGCGGGAATCACAGATACGCAGTATTTT. It codes for CASSHFGLAGITDTQYF.

The chain combines TRBV9 with TRBJ1-2; 9 nucleotides agree with TRBD1. In germline, CDR1 is SGDLS, CDR2 YYNGEE. V lost 0 bases, J lost 5 bases, and 20 bases stayed unmatched. CDR3 length: 20 amino acids. The chain's CDR3 is CASSVATGTGTKGAIYGYTF. The CDR3 DNA reads as TGTGCCAGCAGCGTAGCTACCGGGACAGGGACCAAGGGAGCGATTTATGGCTACACCTTC.

J is TRBJ1-1 and V is TRBV11-3; D is uncertain. Per germline, CDR1 SGHNT and CDR2 YENEEA. Trimming removed 3 bases from V and 9 bases from J, with 11 bases in between. The CDR3 runs 12 residues. The CDR3 DNA is TGTGCCAGCAGCTTTTCCCAGAACCAAGCTTTCTTT. It codes for CASSFSQNQAFF.

J is TRBJ2-5 and V is TRBV6-5; D is uncertain. The CDR3 is 13 residues long. V lost 7 bases and J 6 bases, leaving 15 bases between the germline ends. CDR1 is MNHEY and CDR2 is SVGAGI in the germline V gene. The CDR3 DNA reads as TGTGCCAGCAAAATTACTGGTGGAAAGACCCAGTACTTC. This translates into CASKITGGKTQYF.

The chain uses TRBV28 and TRBJ2-1; tentatively, D is TRBD1 (6 bases). The CDR3 covers 15 residues. Trimming cost V 3 bases and J 10 bases, with 19 bases left between them. The germline V gene has CDR1 MDHEN and CDR2 SYDVKM. CDR3 residues: CASSFSVAGVGEQFF. CDR3 nucleotides: TGTGCCAGCAGTTTTTCCGTGGCAGGGGTAGGCGAGCAGTTCTTC.

This rearrangement joins TRBV11-2 to TRBJ2-1, with 9 bases matching TRBD2. Germline CDR1 is SGHAT and CDR2 is FQNNGV. V was clipped by 5 bases and J by 1 base; unmatched bases: 3. There are 15 residues in the CDR3. The CDR3 reads CASSLSGSSYNEQFF. In DNA, the CDR3 is TGTGCCAGCAGCCTTAGCGGGAGTTCCTACAATGAGCAGTTCTTC.

The rearrangement uses TRBV10-3 and TRBJ2-7; D is unresolved. Trimming pared 0 bases from V and 4 bases from J, leaving 4 bases between. The CDR3 loop spans 12 amino acids. Germline V gene data show CDR1 as ENHRY and CDR2 as SYGVKD. CDR3 residues: CAISESGYEQYF. The DNA for the CDR3 is TGTGCCATCAGTGAGTCCGGTTACGAGCAGTACTTC.

The rearrangement joins TRBV7-8 to TRBJ2-7; D is perhaps TRBD2 (6 bases). The CDR3 loop spans 15 amino acids. V dropped 2 bases and J dropped 6 bases, with 17 bases sitting between them. CDR1 is SGHVS and CDR2 is FQNEAQ in the germline V gene. This CDR3 reads CASSLLVGRTGEQYF. CDR3 bases: TGTGCCAGCAGCTTACTCGTGGGGAGGACGGGCGAGCAGTACTTC.

V gene TRBV7-9 combines with J gene TRBJ1-1, with a tentative D call TRBD1 (5 bases). V was cut by 3 bases and J by 3 bases, with 14 bases left in between. CDR1 SEHNR and CDR2 FQNEAQ come from the germline V gene (reference sequence). This CDR3 contains 15 residues. The CDR3 bases are TGTGCCAGCAGCTTGACCGGGACCACGGACACTGAAGCTTTCTTT. Protein sequence: CASSLTGTTDTEAFF.